This T cell receptor (beta chain) emerged from a study of T cells in narcolepsy. Turning to this clone: The target antigen is unknown.

The germline V gene encodes CDR1 MNHEY and CDR2 SVGAGI. The CDR3 is made up of 15 amino acids. V lost 6 bases, J lost 4 bases, and 5 bases stayed unmatched. Study findings and constraints: Autoreactive clonotypes reportedly recurred in blood of same and different patients, not controls.

The method was immunoSEQ multiplex PCR; TCRdb's version includes in-frame clones alone and lacks a portion of them. The sample shows 35,000 to 40,000 clones, around 85% of them seen only once. This clonotype was obtained from a human donor with narcolepsy. The V gene is TRBV6-5, the J gene TRBJ2-2; 10 positions agree with TRBD1. The sequencing input was CD45RA- memory CD4+ T cells from PBMCs. CDR3 residues: CASRGQGGGTGELFF. CDR3 in DNA: TGTGCCAGCAGAGGACAGGGGGGAGGCACCGGGGAGCTGTTTTTT.